This section outlines one T cell receptor beta chain sequence together with its context. The antigen is not known. This record belongs to a study of shared clonotypes between healthy human individuals. General study results and limits: The researchers took only blood, and tissue repertoires probably look different.

TCRdb keeps only in-frame clones here, not all; method: immunoSEQ multiplex PCR. The table has 2.3 million or so clones, 85% to 95% seen once. Trimming cost V 8 bases and J 7 bases, with 21 bases left between them. CDR1 is LGHNA, CDR2 YNFKEQ, per germline. The CDR3 consists of 15 residues. Participating donors were healthy, HIV-negative adults free of recent acute infections or vaccinations. This sequence joins TRBV4-2 and TRBJ2-1; D possibly uses TRBD1 or TRBD2 (5 bases each). Input material: naive CD4+ T cells from PBMCs. Noted subset: CD45RA+ positively selected. The source is a man younger than 35 in good health. Some clones in this sample may be carry-over from other donors' samples. The CDR3 DNA reads TGTGCCAGCTCTGGCTCTAGCCCAGAGGGGAATGAGCAGTTCTTC. It specifies CASSGSSPEGNEQFF.